These T cell receptor beta chains were read from a single sample in a study of cytomegalovirus exposure and HLA in healthy donors. Profiling relied on immunoSEQ multiplex PCR, and the TCRdb table lists in-frame clones only, not all of them. The data contain about 150,000 clones, more than 70% of them singletons. Sequencing was done on a sample of PBMCs. These receptors were obtained from a man aged 18-30 years in good health and CMV-seronegative. The CDR3 runs from the conserved cysteine through the conserved F or W.

j_call: TRBJ1-4
v_call: TRBV12-5
cdr3_aa: CASGLVRVENEKLFF

j_call: TRBJ2-5
v_call: TRBV6-5
cdr3_aa: CASSYSSGVQETQYF

j_call: TRBJ1-5
v_call: TRBV7-9
cdr3_aa: CASSLGGSYNQPQHF

j_call: TRBJ1-2
v_call: TRBV7-9
cdr3_aa: CASSQNYREHNYGYTF

j_call: TRBJ1-6
v_call: TRBV10-3
cdr3_aa: CASALTGTDNSPLHF

j_call: TRBJ1-2
v_call: TRBV4-1
cdr3_aa: CASSPNDRVVNGYTF

j_call: TRBJ1-5
v_call: TRBV5-4
cdr3_aa: CASSLDSHQPQHF

j_call: TRBJ1-2
v_call: TRBV2
cdr3_aa: CASSEDRDDYGYTF

j_call: TRBJ2-5
v_call: TRBV10-3
cdr3_aa: CAISETTSRGQETQYF

j_call: TRBJ1-5
v_call: TRBV6-1
cdr3_aa: CASSEEFNQPQHF

j_call: TRBJ1-2
v_call: TRBV4-2
cdr3_aa: CASSLGTGPFGYTF

j_call: TRBJ2-7
v_call: TRBV4-1
cdr3_aa: CASSQARDRGYEQYF

j_call: TRBJ2-3
v_call: TRBV20-1
cdr3_aa: CSAWPADTQYF

j_call: TRBJ2-4
v_call: TRBV2
cdr3_aa: CASSSAGVEDSIQYF

j_call: TRBJ2-1
v_call: TRBV5-4
cdr3_aa: CASSLAGTSFYNEQFF

j_call: TRBJ2-5
v_call: TRBV11-2
cdr3_aa: CASSLAYRRQETQYF

j_call: TRBJ1-2
v_call: TRBV28
cdr3_aa: CASSHAGTGNYGYTF

j_call: TRBJ2-7
v_call: TRBV11-2
cdr3_aa: CASSKTSGSYEQYF

j_call: TRBJ2-3
v_call: TRBV19
cdr3_aa: CASTSVARDIHTDTQYF

j_call: TRBJ2-1
v_call: TRBV5-1
cdr3_aa: CASSLEDRGIDEQFF

j_call: TRBJ1-2
v_call: TRBV2
cdr3_aa: CASSGQGADYGYTF

j_call: TRBJ2-1
v_call: TRBV20-1
cdr3_aa: CSARAAHEQFF

j_call: TRBJ2-3
v_call: TRBV6-1
cdr3_aa: CASSEARPSGRTDTQYF

j_call: TRBJ1-2
v_call: TRBV5-4
cdr3_aa: CASSLVQGEGYTF

j_call: TRBJ2-3
v_call: TRBV4-3
cdr3_aa: CASSPLAGEADTQYF

j_call: TRBJ2-5
v_call: TRBV28
cdr3_aa: CASRRTGTGRKTQYF

j_call: TRBJ1-4
v_call: TRBV7-9
cdr3_aa: CASSLVTEEKLFF

j_call: TRBJ2-5
v_call: TRBV6-5
cdr3_aa: CATQDRGETQYF

j_call: TRBJ1-2
v_call: TRBV5-1
cdr3_aa: CASSQGANYGYTF

j_call: TRBJ1-1
v_call: TRBV10-3
cdr3_aa: CAISESWSGWTEAFF

j_call: TRBJ2-2
v_call: TRBV7-9
cdr3_aa: CASSPGLAGGQTGELFF

j_call: TRBJ2-7
v_call: TRBV4-3
cdr3_aa: CASSQEGVASYEQYF

j_call: TRBJ2-5
v_call: TRBV18
cdr3_aa: CASSRLARSATETQYF

j_call: TRBJ2-7
v_call: TRBV5-6
cdr3_aa: CASSLTRKNYEQYF

j_call: TRBJ2-1
v_call: TRBV19
cdr3_aa: CASSIGLNNEQFF

j_call: TRBJ1-5
v_call: TRBV19
cdr3_aa: CASSNFGTGTFSNQPQHF

j_call: TRBJ1-1
v_call: TRBV7-6
cdr3_aa: CASSLDSGGDSGAFF

j_call: TRBJ1-2
v_call: TRBV20-1
cdr3_aa: CSASDRDGYTF

j_call: TRBJ1-2
v_call: TRBV5-1
cdr3_aa: CASSLQGAGGYTF

j_call: TRBJ1-6
v_call: TRBV2
cdr3_aa: CASRGWARGNSPLHF

j_call: TRBJ2-7
v_call: TRBV7-6
cdr3_aa: CASSARKLAGGPGEQYF

j_call: TRBJ1-6
v_call: TRBV7-8
cdr3_aa: CASSQQGTRVSPLHF

j_call: TRBJ2-3
v_call: TRBV6-5
cdr3_aa: CASSLDRGDTQYF

j_call: TRBJ2-3
v_call: TRBV6-1
cdr3_aa: CASSDSRDGTDTQYF

j_call: TRBJ1-1
v_call: TRBV6-1
cdr3_aa: CASSEAGTGNTEAFF

j_call: TRBJ2-2
v_call: TRBV5-1
cdr3_aa: CASSITGDATGELFF

j_call: TRBJ1-1
v_call: TRBV2
cdr3_aa: CASATGASEAFF

j_call: TRBJ1-4
v_call: TRBV28
cdr3_aa: CASRPGTGYEKLFF

j_call: TRBJ1-1
v_call: TRBV14
cdr3_aa: CASSQARTEAFF

j_call: TRBJ1-1
v_call: TRBV28
cdr3_aa: CASSPRGRSTEAFF

j_call: TRBJ1-4
v_call: TRBV19
cdr3_aa: CASSLWTGNEKLFF

j_call: TRBJ1-5
v_call: TRBV19
cdr3_aa: CASCSGTRSNQPQHF

j_call: TRBJ2-2
v_call: TRBV11-2
cdr3_aa: CASSNPNRAPGELFF

j_call: TRBJ1-1
v_call: TRBV29-1
cdr3_aa: CSGEQVMNTEAFF

j_call: TRBJ2-3
v_call: TRBV5-1
cdr3_aa: CASSLALSGVTDTQYF

j_call: TRBJ2-1
v_call: TRBV5-6
cdr3_aa: CASSHGQGAYNEQFF

j_call: TRBJ1-1
v_call: TRBV27
cdr3_aa: CASSLTGHTEAFF

j_call: TRBJ2-1
v_call: TRBV28
cdr3_aa: CASEVTTSSYNEQFF

j_call: TRBJ1-5
v_call: TRBV6-5
cdr3_aa: CASRLTGGTQPQHF